This is a list of T cell receptor beta chains from one sample in a study of blood T cell repertoires in COVID-19. Only in-frame clones appear in the TCRdb table, and some are missing; sequencing was by immunoSEQ multiplex PCR. The sample consists of some 100,000 clones, around nine tenths of them appearing once. The specimen was peripheral blood. All receptors come from a man over 45 with acute or convalescent COVID-19. CDR3s include the opening cysteine and the closing phenylalanine or tryptophan. A D gene is named only where the DNA matches it firmly. Expanded clones get a size class; other rows say once, few or many, or leave the size out.

clone size	D gene	V gene	J gene	CDR3 protein	CDR3 DNA
.	.	TRBV7-9	TRBJ2-2	CASEDTNTGELFF	TGTGCCAGCGAGGACACCAACACCGGGGAGCTGTTTTTT
.	TRBD1	TRBV2	TRBJ2-7	CASRQGGQGSYEQYF	TGTGCCAGCCGACAGGGGGGGCAGGGATCATACGAGCAGTACTTC
.	TRBD1	TRBV2	TRBJ1-5	CASSVDRGNQPQHF	TGTGCCAGCAGTGTAGACAGGGGCAATCAGCCCCAGCATTTT
few	.	TRBV5-6	TRBJ2-7	CASTLGNEQYF	TGTGCCAGCACCCTAGGCAACGAGCAGTACTTC
.	.	TRBV4-1	TRBJ1-5	CASSQEQTDQPQHF	TGCGCCAGCAGCCAAGAACAGACCGATCAGCCCCAGCATTTT
medium-sized	TRBD1	TRBV5-1	TRBJ1-1	CASSWGHGQGDTEAFF	TGCGCCAGCAGCTGGGGTCACGGACAGGGGGACACTGAAGCTTTCTTT
once	.	TRBV5-1	TRBJ1-3	CASSLDGRNTIYF	TGCGCCAGCAGCCTGGACGGGAGGAACACCATATATTTT
.	.	TRBV4-1	TRBJ1-6	CASSQDTGWGSPLHF	TGCGCCAGCAGCCAAGATACAGGGTGGGGTTCACCCCTCCACTTT
few	TRBD1	TRBV12-3/TRBV12-4	TRBJ2-7	CASRPTGGLEQYF	TGTGCCAGCAGACCGACAGGGGGCCTCGAGCAGTACTTC
.	TRBD1	TRBV4-1	TRBJ1-5	CASSQVPGGGNQPQHF	TGCGCCAGCAGCCAAGTTCCAGGGGGTGGCAATCAGCCCCAGCATTTT
.	TRBD2	TRBV11-2	TRBJ2-3	CASSLERTRRTDTQYF	TGTGCCAGCAGCTTAGAGAGGACTAGGCGCACAGATACGCAGTATTTT
.	TRBD2	TRBV5-1	TRBJ2-1	CASSSLAGVGDEQFF	TGCGCCAGCAGTTCTCTAGCGGGAGTGGGCGATGAGCAGTTCTTC
once	TRBD1	TRBV6-5	TRBJ2-2	CASSSDGTVGAGELFF	TGTGCCAGCAGTTCCGATGGGACAGTGGGCGCCGGGGAGCTGTTTTTT
.	TRBD2	TRBV11-3	TRBJ2-2	CASIKREGWTGELFF	TGTGCCAGCATCAAGCGGGAGGGCTGGACCGGGGAGCTGTTTTTT
once	TRBD1	TRBV18	TRBJ2-3	CASSPIRDRGTDTQYF	TGTGCCAGCTCACCTATAAGGGACAGGGGAACAGATACGCAGTATTTT
.	TRBD2	TRBV6-5	TRBJ2-3	CASSPGTTTDTQYF	TGTGCCAGCAGCCCCGGGACTACCACAGATACGCAGTATTTT
.	.	TRBV18	TRBJ2-3	CASSPSLNGKDTQYF	TGTGCCAGCTCACCATCCTTGAACGGGAAAGATACGCAGTATTTT
.	TRBD1	TRBV5-1	TRBJ1-4	CASSPTGGGMTNEKLFF	TGCGCCAGCAGCCCAACAGGGGGCGGTATGACTAATGAAAAACTGTTTTTT
once	TRBD1	TRBV30	TRBJ1-2	CASGTETYGYTF	TGTGCCTCCGGGACAGAGACCTATGGCTACACCTTC
.	TRBD1	TRBV5-1	TRBJ2-2	CASSLTGGENTGELFF	TGCGCCAGCAGCTTGACAGGGGGCGAGAACACCGGGGAGCTGTTTTTT
.	TRBD1	TRBV10-3	TRBJ2-4	CAISEGGQGRDIQYF	TGTGCCATCAGTGAGGGGGGACAGGGCAGGGACATTCAGTACTTC
.	.	TRBV5-1	TRBJ2-2	CASSLRPHSGPTNTGELFF	TGCGCCAGCAGCCTGCGGCCGCACTCAGGGCCGACGAACACCGGGGAGCTGTTTTTT
.	.	TRBV6-5	TRBJ1-1	CASRIREWSNTEAFF	TGTGCCAGCAGAATCAGGGAATGGTCGAACACTGAAGCTTTCTTT